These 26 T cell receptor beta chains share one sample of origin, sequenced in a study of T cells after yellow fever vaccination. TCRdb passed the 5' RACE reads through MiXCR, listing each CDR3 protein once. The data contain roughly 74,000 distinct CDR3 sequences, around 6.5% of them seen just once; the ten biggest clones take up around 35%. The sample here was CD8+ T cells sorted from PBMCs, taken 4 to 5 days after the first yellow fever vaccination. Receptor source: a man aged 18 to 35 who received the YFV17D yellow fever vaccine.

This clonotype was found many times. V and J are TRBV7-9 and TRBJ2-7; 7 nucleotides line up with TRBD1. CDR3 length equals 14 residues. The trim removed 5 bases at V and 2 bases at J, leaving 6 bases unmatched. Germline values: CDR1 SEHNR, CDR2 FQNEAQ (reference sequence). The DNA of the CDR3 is TGTGCCAGCAGCGACAGACAGGGCCCCTACGAGCAGTACTTC. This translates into CASSDRQGPYEQYF.

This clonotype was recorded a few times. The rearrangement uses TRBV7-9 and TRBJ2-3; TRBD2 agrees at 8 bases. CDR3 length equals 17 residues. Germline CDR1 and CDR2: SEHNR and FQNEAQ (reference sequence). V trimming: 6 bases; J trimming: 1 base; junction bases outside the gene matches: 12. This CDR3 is CASRSGGVFVGTDTQYF. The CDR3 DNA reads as TGTGCCAGCAGGAGCGGGGGAGTCTTTGTCGGCACAGATACGCAGTATTTT.

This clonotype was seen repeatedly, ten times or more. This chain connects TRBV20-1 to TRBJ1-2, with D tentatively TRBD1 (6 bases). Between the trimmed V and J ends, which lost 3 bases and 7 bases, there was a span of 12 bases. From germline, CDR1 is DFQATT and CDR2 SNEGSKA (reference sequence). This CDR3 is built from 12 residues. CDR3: CSARGGLGGYTF. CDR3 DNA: TGCAGTGCTAGGGGGGGGCTGGGTGGCTACACCTTC.

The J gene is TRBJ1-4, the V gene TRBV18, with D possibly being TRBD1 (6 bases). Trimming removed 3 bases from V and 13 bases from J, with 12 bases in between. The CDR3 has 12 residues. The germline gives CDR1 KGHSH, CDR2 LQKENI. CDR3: CASSPGHSGLFF. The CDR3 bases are TGTGCCAGCTCACCGGGACATTCAGGACTGTTTTTT.

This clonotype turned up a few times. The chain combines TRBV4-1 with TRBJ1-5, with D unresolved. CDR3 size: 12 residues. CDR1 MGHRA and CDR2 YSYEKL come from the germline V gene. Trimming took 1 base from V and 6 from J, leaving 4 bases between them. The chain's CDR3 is CASSQVGQPQHF. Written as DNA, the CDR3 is TGCGCCAGCAGCCAAGTGGGTCAGCCCCAGCATTTT.

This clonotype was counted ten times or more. This CDR3 is CASTQGILSYNEQFF. The CDR3 nucleotides read TGTGCCAGCACCCAGGGAATCTTGTCCTACAATGAGCAGTTCTTC. The J gene is TRBJ2-1, the V gene TRBV6-2 or TRBV6-3, with D possibly matching TRBD1 (5 bases). Germline-derived CDR1 and CDR2 are MNHEY and SVGEGT. Trimming stripped 7 bases from V and 1 base from J, with 14 bases between. This CDR3 contains 15 residues.

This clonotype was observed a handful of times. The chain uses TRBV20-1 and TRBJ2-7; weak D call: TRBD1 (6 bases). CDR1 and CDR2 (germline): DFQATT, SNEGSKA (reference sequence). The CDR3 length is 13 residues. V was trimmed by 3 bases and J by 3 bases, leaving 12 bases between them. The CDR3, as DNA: TGCAGTGCTAGGACCGGGACAAGCTACGAGCAGTACTTC. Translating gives CSARTGTSYEQYF.

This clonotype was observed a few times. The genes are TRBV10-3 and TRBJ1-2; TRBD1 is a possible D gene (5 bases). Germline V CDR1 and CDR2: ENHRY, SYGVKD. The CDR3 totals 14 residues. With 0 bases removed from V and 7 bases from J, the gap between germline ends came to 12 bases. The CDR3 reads CAISESGGASGYTF. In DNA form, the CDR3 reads TGTGCCATCAGTGAGTCGGGAGGGGCGTCTGGCTACACCTTC.

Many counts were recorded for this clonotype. CDR3 sequence: CASSEADYEQYV. CDR3 nucleotides: TGTGCCAGCAGTGAGGCAGACTACGAGCAGTACGTC. The V and J genes are TRBV6-1 and TRBJ2-7; D not resolved. Germline V CDR1 and CDR2: MNHNS, SASEGT. Trimming shortened V by 3 bases and J by 3 bases, and 6 bases separated the two germline ends. The CDR3 sequence is 12 residues long.

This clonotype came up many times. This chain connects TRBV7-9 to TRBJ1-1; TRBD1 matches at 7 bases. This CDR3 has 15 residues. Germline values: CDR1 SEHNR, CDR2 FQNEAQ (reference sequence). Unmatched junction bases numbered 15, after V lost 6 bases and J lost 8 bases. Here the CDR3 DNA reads TGTGCCAGCAGTCCCCCCCTACTAGACAGGGTGGAAGCTTTCTTT. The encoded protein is CASSPPLLDRVEAFF.

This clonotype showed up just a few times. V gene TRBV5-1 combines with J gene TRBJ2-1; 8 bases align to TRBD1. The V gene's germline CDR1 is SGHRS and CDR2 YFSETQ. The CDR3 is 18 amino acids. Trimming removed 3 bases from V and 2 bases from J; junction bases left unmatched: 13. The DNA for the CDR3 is TGCGCCAGCAGCTGGGCAAAGCAGGGGGCCGAGGCCTACAATGAGCAGTTCTTC. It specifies CASSWAKQGAEAYNEQFF.

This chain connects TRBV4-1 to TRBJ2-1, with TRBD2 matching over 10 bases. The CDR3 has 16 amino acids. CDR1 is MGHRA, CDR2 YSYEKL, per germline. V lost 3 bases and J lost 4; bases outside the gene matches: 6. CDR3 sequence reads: CASSQIAGGEYNEQFF. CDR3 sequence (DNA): TGCGCCAGCAGCCAGATAGCGGGGGGCGAATACAATGAGCAGTTCTTC.

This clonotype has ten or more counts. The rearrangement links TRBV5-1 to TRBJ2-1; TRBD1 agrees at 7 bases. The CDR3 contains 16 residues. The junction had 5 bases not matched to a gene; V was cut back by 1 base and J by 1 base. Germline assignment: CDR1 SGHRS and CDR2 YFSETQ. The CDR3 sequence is CASSLKGALSYNEQFF. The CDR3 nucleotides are TGCGCCAGCAGCTTGAAGGGGGCTTTGTCCTACAATGAGCAGTTCTTC.

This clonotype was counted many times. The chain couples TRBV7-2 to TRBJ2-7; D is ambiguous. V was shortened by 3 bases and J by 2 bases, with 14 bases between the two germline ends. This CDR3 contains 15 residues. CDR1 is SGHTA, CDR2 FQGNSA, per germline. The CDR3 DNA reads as TGTGCCAGCAGCTTGAACCCCACCCGGGCCTACGAGCAGTACTTC. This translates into CASSLNPTRAYEQYF.

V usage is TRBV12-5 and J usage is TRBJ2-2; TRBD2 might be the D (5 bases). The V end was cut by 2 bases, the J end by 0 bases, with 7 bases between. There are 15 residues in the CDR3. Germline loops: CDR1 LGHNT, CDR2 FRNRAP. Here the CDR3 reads CASGLPDSNTGELFF. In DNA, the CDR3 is TGTGCTAGTGGTTTGCCGGACTCGAACACCGGGGAGCTGTTTTTT. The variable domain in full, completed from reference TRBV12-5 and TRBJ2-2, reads DARVTQTPRHKVTEMGQEVTMRCQPILGHNTVFWYRQTMMQGLELLAYFRNRAPLDDSGMPKDRFSAEMPDATLATLKIQPSEPRDSAVYFCASGLPDSNTGELFFGEGSRLTVL.

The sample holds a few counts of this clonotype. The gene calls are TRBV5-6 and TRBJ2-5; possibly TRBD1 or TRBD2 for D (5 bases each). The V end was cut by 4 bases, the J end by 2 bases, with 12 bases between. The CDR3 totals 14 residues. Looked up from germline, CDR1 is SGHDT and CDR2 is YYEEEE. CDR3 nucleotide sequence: TGTGCCAGCAGCGGGACCCAGGGTCAAGAGACCCAGTACTTC. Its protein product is CASSGTQGQETQYF.

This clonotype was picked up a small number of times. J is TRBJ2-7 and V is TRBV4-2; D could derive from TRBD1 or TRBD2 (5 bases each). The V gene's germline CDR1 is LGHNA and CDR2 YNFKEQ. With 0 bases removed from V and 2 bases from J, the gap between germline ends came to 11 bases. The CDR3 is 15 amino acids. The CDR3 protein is CASSQDQSGPYEQYF. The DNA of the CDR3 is TGTGCCAGCAGCCAAGATCAATCGGGGCCCTACGAGCAGTACTTC.

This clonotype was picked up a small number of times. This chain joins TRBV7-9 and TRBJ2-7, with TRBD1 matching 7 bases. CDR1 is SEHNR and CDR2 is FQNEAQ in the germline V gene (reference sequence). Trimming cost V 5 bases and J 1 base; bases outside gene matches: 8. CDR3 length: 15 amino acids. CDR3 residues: CASSPTDRESYEQYF. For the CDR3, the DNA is TGTGCCAGCAGCCCCACCGACAGGGAATCCTACGAGCAGTACTTC. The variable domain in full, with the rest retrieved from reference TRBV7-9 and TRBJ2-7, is DTGVSQNPRHKITKRGQNVTFRCDPISEHNRLYWYRQTLGQGPEFLTYFQNEAQLEKSRLLSDRFSAERPKGSFSTLEIQRTEQGDSAMYLCASSPTDRESYEQYFGPGTRLTVT.

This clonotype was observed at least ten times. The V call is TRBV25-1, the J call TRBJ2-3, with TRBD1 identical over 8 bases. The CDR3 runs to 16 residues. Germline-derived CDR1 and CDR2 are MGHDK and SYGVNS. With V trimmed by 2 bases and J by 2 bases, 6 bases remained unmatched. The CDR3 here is CASSERGDRTTDTQYF. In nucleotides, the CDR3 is TGTGCCAGCAGTGAACGAGGGGACAGGACCACAGATACGCAGTATTTT.

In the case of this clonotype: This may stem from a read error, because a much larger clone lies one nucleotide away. CDR3 nucleotide sequence: TGTGCCAGCAGCTTAGAATTTCCAGGGAGTACCAAAAACAGTCAGTACTTC. It specifies CASSLEFPGSTKNSQYF. The chain uses TRBV11-2 and TRBJ2-4; perhaps D is TRBD1 or TRBD2 (5 bases each). The CDR3 loop spans 17 amino acids. Germline V gene data show CDR1 as SGHAT and CDR2 as FQNNGV.

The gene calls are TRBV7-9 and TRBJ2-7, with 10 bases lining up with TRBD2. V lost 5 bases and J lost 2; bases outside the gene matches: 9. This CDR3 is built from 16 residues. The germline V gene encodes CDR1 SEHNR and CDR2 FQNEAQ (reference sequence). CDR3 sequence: CASSPPLAGETYEQYV. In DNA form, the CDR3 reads TGTGCCAGCAGCCCCCCCCTAGCGGGGGAAACCTACGAGCAGTACGTC.

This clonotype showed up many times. CDR3 bases: TGCAGCGTTGGGACAGGGGGCGAGACCCAGTACTTC. It encodes CSVGTGGETQYF. This rearrangement joins TRBV29-1 to TRBJ2-5; 11 bases fit TRBD1. This CDR3 comprises 12 residues. The germline V gene has CDR1 SQVTM and CDR2 ANQGSEA. V gave up 4 bases and J gave up 5 bases; unmatched junction bases: 0. The full variable domain, in which reference TRBV29-1 and TRBJ2-5 provide the parts outside the CDR3, is SAVISQKPSRDICQRGTSLTIQCQVDSQVTMMFWYRQQPGQSLTLIATANQGSEATYESGFVIDKFPISRPNLTFSTLTVSNMSPEDSSIYLCSVGTGGETQYFGPGTRLLVL.

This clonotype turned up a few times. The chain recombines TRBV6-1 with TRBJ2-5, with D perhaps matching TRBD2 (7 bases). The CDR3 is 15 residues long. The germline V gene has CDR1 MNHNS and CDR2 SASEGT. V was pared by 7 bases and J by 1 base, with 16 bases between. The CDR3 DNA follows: TGTGCCAGCATCCCCGGCGGGGGCCTCCAAGAGACCCAGTACTTC. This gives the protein CASIPGGGLQETQYF.

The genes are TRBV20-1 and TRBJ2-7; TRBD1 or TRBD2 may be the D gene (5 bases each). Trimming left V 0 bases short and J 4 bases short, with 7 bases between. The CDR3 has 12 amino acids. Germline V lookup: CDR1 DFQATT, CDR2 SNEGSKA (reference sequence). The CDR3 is CSARERGYEQYF. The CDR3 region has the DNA TGCAGTGCTAGAGAGAGGGGTTACGAGCAGTACTTC.

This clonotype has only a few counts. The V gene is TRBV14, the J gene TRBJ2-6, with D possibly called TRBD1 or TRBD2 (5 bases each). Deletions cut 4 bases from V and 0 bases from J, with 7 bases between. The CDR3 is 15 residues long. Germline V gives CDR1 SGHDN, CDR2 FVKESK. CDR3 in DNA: TGTGCCAGCAGCCGGGGGTACTCTGGGGCCAACGTCCTGACTTTC. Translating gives CASSRGYSGANVLTF.

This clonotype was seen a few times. The CDR3 sequence is CASSHGAVQETQYF. DNA of the CDR3: TGTGCCAGCAGCCATGGGGCAGTTCAAGAGACCCAGTACTTC. The rearrangement uses TRBV4-2 and TRBJ2-5; perhaps TRBD1 as D (5 bases). Between the trimmed V and J ends, which lost 3 bases and 2 bases, there was a span of 10 bases. The CDR3 sequence is 14 residues long. Germline V CDR1 and CDR2: LGHNA, YNFKEQ.